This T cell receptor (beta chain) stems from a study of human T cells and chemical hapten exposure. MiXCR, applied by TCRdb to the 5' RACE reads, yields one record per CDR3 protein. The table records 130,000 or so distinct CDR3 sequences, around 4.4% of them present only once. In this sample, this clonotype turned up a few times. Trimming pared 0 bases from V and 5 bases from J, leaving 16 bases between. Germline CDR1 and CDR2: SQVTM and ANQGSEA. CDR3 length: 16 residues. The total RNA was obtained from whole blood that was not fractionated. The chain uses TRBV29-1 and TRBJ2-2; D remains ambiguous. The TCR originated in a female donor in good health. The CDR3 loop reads CSVEDLTPIGTGELFF. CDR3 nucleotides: TGCAGCGTTGAAGATTTGACCCCTATAGGGACCGGGGAGCTGTTTTTT.